This T cell receptor (beta chain) is drawn from a study of blood T cell repertoires in COVID-19. The wider study: From T cells, B-cell-depleted T cells, or PBMCs came the material, which was cDNA or gDNA.

Sequenced by immunoSEQ multiplex PCR; TCRdb stores in-frame clones only, minus some. The top ten clones hold around 2.4% of a sample with some 200,000 clones, 87% of them seen once. The CDR3 totals 13 residues. The V end was cut by 4 bases, the J end by 3 bases, with 9 bases between. Germline CDR1 reads LGHDT; CDR2 reads YNNKEL (reference sequence). What was sequenced was PBMCs or T cells enriched from blood (not recorded which). The rearrangement uses TRBV3-1 (or the pseudogene TRBV3-2) and TRBJ1-2; D might be TRBD1 (5 bases). The TCR was taken from a woman aged 30 to 39 who had recovered from COVID-19. The CDR3 nucleotides read TGTGCCAGCAGCCTGACAGATTACTATGGCTACACCTTC. It yields the protein CASSLTDYYGYTF.